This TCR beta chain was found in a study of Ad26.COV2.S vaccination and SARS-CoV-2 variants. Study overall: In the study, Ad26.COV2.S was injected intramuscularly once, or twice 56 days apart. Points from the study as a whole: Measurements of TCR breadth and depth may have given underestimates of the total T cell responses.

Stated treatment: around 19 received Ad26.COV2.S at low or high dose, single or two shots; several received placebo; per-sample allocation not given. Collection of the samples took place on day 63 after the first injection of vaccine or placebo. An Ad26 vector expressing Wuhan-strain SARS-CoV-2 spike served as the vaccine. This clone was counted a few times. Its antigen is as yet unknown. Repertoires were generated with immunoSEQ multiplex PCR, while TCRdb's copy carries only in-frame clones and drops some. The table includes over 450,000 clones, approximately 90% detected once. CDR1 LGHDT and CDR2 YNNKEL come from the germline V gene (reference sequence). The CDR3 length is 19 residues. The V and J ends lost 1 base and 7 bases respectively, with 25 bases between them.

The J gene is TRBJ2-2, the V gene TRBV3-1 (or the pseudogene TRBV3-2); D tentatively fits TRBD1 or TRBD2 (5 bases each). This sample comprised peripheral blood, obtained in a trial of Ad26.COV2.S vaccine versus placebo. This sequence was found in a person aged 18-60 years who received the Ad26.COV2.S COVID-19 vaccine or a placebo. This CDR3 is CASSQVRDVLLVAGGELFF. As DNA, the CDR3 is TGTGCCAGCAGCCAAGTCAGGGACGTGCTTCTCGTAGCTGGCGGGGAGCTGTTTTTT.